These T cell receptor beta chains were read from a single sample in a study of T cell changes during pregnancy in multiple sclerosis. The repertoire was sequenced with immunoSEQ multiplex PCR; TCRdb's copy has only in-frame clones and lacks some. The top ten clones hold around 0.41% of a sample with 78,000 or so clones, over 80% of them seen once. This specimen was CD4+ T cells from peripheral blood mononuclear cells, taken before pregnancy. The receptors come from a female donor with multiple sclerosis, enrolled in a pregnancy study. Both conserved end residues are part of each CDR3. Fields, in order: CDR3 DNA, CDR3 protein, J gene, D gene, V gene, clone size. D genes are given only for firm matches. Some rows mark clone size as missing; the rest say once, few, many or name a class of expanded clone.

CDR3nt: TGTGCCAGCAGCATGTCCCCTGAAGTTCAGGGGCAGTACTTC; CDR3aa: CASSMSPEVQGQYF; j_gene: TRBJ2-7; d_gene: -; v_gene: TRBV7-2; abundance: -
CDR3nt: TGTGCCAGCAGCGTAGGAGGAAGGGGGCCCTACGAGCAGTACTTC; CDR3aa: CASSVGGRGPYEQYF; j_gene: TRBJ2-7; d_gene: TRBD1; v_gene: TRBV9; abundance: once
CDR3nt: TGTGCCAGTAGTATTTTAACAAGTGGTAAAGAGACCCAGTACTTC; CDR3aa: CASSILTSGKETQYF; j_gene: TRBJ2-5; d_gene: -; v_gene: TRBV19; abundance: -
CDR3nt: TGTGCCAGCAGAGAGACAGGAGACATGTGGGCTTTCTTT; CDR3aa: CASRETGDMWAFF; j_gene: TRBJ1-1; d_gene: -; v_gene: TRBV2; abundance: -
CDR3nt: TGTGCCAGCTCACACCAGGGCAGGGGGCCCACTGAAGCTTTCTTT; CDR3aa: CASSHQGRGPTEAFF; j_gene: TRBJ1-1; d_gene: TRBD1; v_gene: TRBV18; abundance: -
CDR3nt: TGTGCCATCGGGGACAGTATTGGCCAGCCCCAGCATTTT; CDR3aa: CAIGDSIGQPQHF; j_gene: TRBJ1-5; d_gene: TRBD1; v_gene: TRBV10-3; abundance: -
CDR3nt: TGTGCCAGCAGCTTAGAGTCCAGTAACTATGGCTACACCTTC; CDR3aa: CASSLESSNYGYTF; j_gene: TRBJ1-2; d_gene: -; v_gene: TRBV7-9; abundance: -
CDR3nt: TGTGCCAGCAGTTCCCGGACAGGGAGGGGGAACACTGAAGCTTTCTTT; CDR3aa: CASSSRTGRGNTEAFF; j_gene: TRBJ1-1; d_gene: TRBD1; v_gene: TRBV27; abundance: -
CDR3nt: TGTGCCAGTAGTATAGGAGGGTGGGAGACCCAGTACTTC; CDR3aa: CASSIGGWETQYF; j_gene: TRBJ2-5; d_gene: -; v_gene: TRBV19; abundance: -
CDR3nt: TGTGCCATCAGTGAGTCTGGAGGGGCGAACACTGAAGCTTTCTTT; CDR3aa: CAISESGGANTEAFF; j_gene: TRBJ1-1; d_gene: -; v_gene: TRBV10-3; abundance: -
CDR3nt: TGTGCCAGCAGCTTGCAGGGACTAGGGTCCCCACACGACCTCTTC; CDR3aa: CASSLQGLGSPHDLF; j_gene: TRBJ2-1; d_gene: TRBD2; v_gene: TRBV5-6; abundance: -
CDR3nt: TGTGCCAGCAGTTTACCCACAGGGAGCCACGAGCAGTACTTC; CDR3aa: CASSLPTGSHEQYF; j_gene: TRBJ2-7; d_gene: -; v_gene: TRBV28; abundance: -
CDR3nt: TGTGCCAGCAGCTTAGAGTCTATCGACTCCTACGAGCAGTACTTC; CDR3aa: CASSLESIDSYEQYF; j_gene: TRBJ2-7; d_gene: -; v_gene: TRBV7-8; abundance: -
CDR3nt: TGTGCCAGCAGCCCAAGCGCCTCCGGTTACGGAGAGACCCAGTACTTC; CDR3aa: CASSPSASGYGETQYF; j_gene: TRBJ2-5; d_gene: -; v_gene: TRBV28; abundance: -
CDR3nt: TGTGCCAGCAGCTCCAACCGGGACTTCGTCCTGAATGAGCAGTTCTTC; CDR3aa: CASSSNRDFVLNEQFF; j_gene: TRBJ2-1; d_gene: -; v_gene: TRBV7-9; abundance: -
CDR3nt: TGTGCCAGCAGCGCCGACACCTGGGCGATCCAAGAGACCCAGTACTTC; CDR3aa: CASSADTWAIQETQYF; j_gene: TRBJ2-5; d_gene: -; v_gene: TRBV2; abundance: -
CDR3nt: TGTGCCAGTAGTATTGGTACCGGGACTAGCGGGAGGGCTGAGCAGTTCTTC; CDR3aa: CASSIGTGTSGRAEQFF; j_gene: TRBJ2-1; d_gene: TRBD2; v_gene: TRBV19; abundance: -
CDR3nt: TGTGCCAGCTCATCGGGACATTCCTACGAGCAGTACTTC; CDR3aa: CASSSGHSYEQYF; j_gene: TRBJ2-7; d_gene: -; v_gene: TRBV18; abundance: -
CDR3nt: TGCGCCAGCAGGACAGGGGGACTAGCCAAAAACATTCAGTACTTC; CDR3aa: CASRTGGLAKNIQYF; j_gene: TRBJ2-4; d_gene: TRBD1; v_gene: TRBV5-1; abundance: -
CDR3nt: TGTGCCAGCAGCTATCGGTTTAGCAGGGATCAGCCCCAGCATTTT; CDR3aa: CASSYRFSRDQPQHF; j_gene: TRBJ1-5; d_gene: -; v_gene: TRBV7-2; abundance: -
CDR3nt: TGCAGCGTTGTCCGAACTAGCGGGAGTCCCTACGAGCAGTACTTC; CDR3aa: CSVVRTSGSPYEQYF; j_gene: TRBJ2-7; d_gene: TRBD2; v_gene: TRBV29-1; abundance: -
CDR3nt: TGCGCCAGCAGCCAAGGGCCCCAGGGCGTCAATCAGCCCCAGCATTTT; CDR3aa: CASSQGPQGVNQPQHF; j_gene: TRBJ1-5; d_gene: -; v_gene: TRBV4-1; abundance: once
CDR3nt: TGTGCCAGCAGCTTGCCCGACAGGGGGAGGACTGAAGCTTTCTTT; CDR3aa: CASSLPDRGRTEAFF; j_gene: TRBJ1-1; d_gene: TRBD1; v_gene: TRBV7-9; abundance: -
CDR3nt: TGTGCCAGCAGCTTAGAAGGCTCGGGGAGGGGCACTGAAGCTTTCTTT; CDR3aa: CASSLEGSGRGTEAFF; j_gene: TRBJ1-1; d_gene: -; v_gene: TRBV7-9; abundance: -
CDR3nt: TGTGCCACCAGCAGACCAAGAACCACTAGCGGCCAAGAGACCCAGTACTTC; CDR3aa: CATSRPRTTSGQETQYF; j_gene: TRBJ2-5; d_gene: TRBD2; v_gene: TRBV15; abundance: -
CDR3nt: TGTGCCAGTAAGTCCGACAGGGGTAGATCTGGCTACACCTTC; CDR3aa: CASKSDRGRSGYTF; j_gene: TRBJ1-2; d_gene: TRBD1; v_gene: TRBV19; abundance: -
CDR3nt: TGTGCCAGCAGTTTAAGTCTAGCGGGACACGGGGAGCTGTTTTTT; CDR3aa: CASSLSLAGHGELFF; j_gene: TRBJ2-2; d_gene: TRBD2; v_gene: TRBV28; abundance: -
CDR3nt: TGTGCCATTCGGGGGGGGGTTAACAATCAGCCCCAGCATTTT; CDR3aa: CAIRGGVNNQPQHF; j_gene: TRBJ1-5; d_gene: -; v_gene: TRBV6-1; abundance: -
CDR3nt: TGCGCCAGCAGCTTTGGGGATGGGACAGGGAACACTGAAGCTTTCTTT; CDR3aa: CASSFGDGTGNTEAFF; j_gene: TRBJ1-1; d_gene: TRBD1; v_gene: TRBV5-1; abundance: -
CDR3nt: TGTGCCAGCTCACCAATAGAGTACCAAGAGACCCAGTACTTC; CDR3aa: CASSPIEYQETQYF; j_gene: TRBJ2-5; d_gene: -; v_gene: TRBV18; abundance: -
CDR3nt: TGTGCCAGCAGCTTGGGCGGGGCTAGCAACACCGGGGAGCTGTTTTTT; CDR3aa: CASSLGGASNTGELFF; j_gene: TRBJ2-2; d_gene: -; v_gene: TRBV5-4; abundance: -
CDR3nt: TGTGCCAGCAGAAACCAGGGGCGCTCCTACAATGAGCAGTTCTTC; CDR3aa: CASRNQGRSYNEQFF; j_gene: TRBJ2-1; d_gene: -; v_gene: TRBV7-2; abundance: -
CDR3nt: TGTGCCAGCAGCTTCTCGGGGATCCCCTCCTACGAGCAGTACTTC; CDR3aa: CASSFSGIPSYEQYF; j_gene: TRBJ2-7; d_gene: -; v_gene: TRBV11-3; abundance: once
CDR3nt: TGTGCCAGCAGTTTACATCCCGGGACAGGGGTTAACACTGAAGCTTTCTTT; CDR3aa: CASSLHPGTGVNTEAFF; j_gene: TRBJ1-1; d_gene: TRBD1; v_gene: TRBV28; abundance: -
CDR3nt: TGTGCCATCAGTGAGGATCTAGCGGGGGGCTCGAACACCGGGGAGCTGTTTTTT; CDR3aa: CAISEDLAGGSNTGELFF; j_gene: TRBJ2-2; d_gene: TRBD2; v_gene: TRBV10-3; abundance: -
CDR3nt: TGTGCCAGCAGCCCAGGGGATCTAAACTATGGCTACACCTTC; CDR3aa: CASSPGDLNYGYTF; j_gene: TRBJ1-2; d_gene: -; v_gene: TRBV6-4; abundance: few
CDR3nt: TGCGCCAGCAGCCCAAGAAGCGGGGACCTCTACAATGAGCAGTTCTTC; CDR3aa: CASSPRSGDLYNEQFF; j_gene: TRBJ2-1; d_gene: TRBD2; v_gene: TRBV4-3; abundance: -
CDR3nt: TGTGCCTGGAGTACCCAGGGGATTTGGAATCAGCCCCAGCATTTT; CDR3aa: CAWSTQGIWNQPQHF; j_gene: TRBJ1-5; d_gene: -; v_gene: TRBV30; abundance: -
CDR3nt: TGTGCCAGCAGTCAAACTAGCGGGGGGTACAATGAGCAGTTCTTC; CDR3aa: CASSQTSGGYNEQFF; j_gene: TRBJ2-1; d_gene: TRBD2; v_gene: TRBV6-5; abundance: -
CDR3nt: TGTGCCAGCGGCAGGAACACCGGGGAGCTGTTTTTT; CDR3aa: CASGRNTGELFF; j_gene: TRBJ2-2; d_gene: -; v_gene: TRBV27; abundance: -
CDR3nt: TGTGCCAGCAGTTTGGGGACTAGCGGGAGATCTGACAAAAACATTCAGTACTTC; CDR3aa: CASSLGTSGRSDKNIQYF; j_gene: TRBJ2-4; d_gene: TRBD2; v_gene: TRBV28; abundance: -